This TCR beta chain is drawn from a study of cytomegalovirus exposure and HLA in healthy donors. Study-wide results and caveats: Later analysis identified about 15,000 TCR beta sequences associated with HLA alleles, using a false discovery rate threshold of 0.05. Earlier findings revealed that most TCR beta V segments proved productive either about 87% or about 30% of the time.

PCR was performed using 60 Vbeta and 13 Jbeta primers. Sequencing was performed with immunoSEQ multiplex PCR; in TCRdb, only in-frame clones are kept and a portion is missing. The data show 110,000 to 150,000 clones, roughly 77% seen once. About this clone itself: No antigen is known for it.

Trimming took 2 bases from V and 2 from J; bases not matched to a gene: 3. The CDR3 contains 15 residues. The germline V gene has CDR1 SGHAT and CDR2 FQNNGV. The source material was PBMCs. The genes are TRBV11-2 and TRBJ2-7; 10 nucleotides match TRBD2. The receptor was isolated from a female donor in good health and CMV-seronegative. The CDR3 bases are TGTGCCAGCAGCTTACCTAGCGGGGGCCCCTACGAGCAGTACTTC. Encoded protein: CASSLPSGGPYEQYF. Together with reference TRBV11-2 and TRBJ2-7, the CDR3 gives the full variable domain: EAGVAQSPRYKIIEKRQSVAFWCNPISGHATLYWYQQILGQGPKLLIQFQNNGVVDDSQLPKDRFSAERLKGVDSTLKIQPAKLEDSAVYLCASSLPSGGPYEQYFGPGTRLTVT.